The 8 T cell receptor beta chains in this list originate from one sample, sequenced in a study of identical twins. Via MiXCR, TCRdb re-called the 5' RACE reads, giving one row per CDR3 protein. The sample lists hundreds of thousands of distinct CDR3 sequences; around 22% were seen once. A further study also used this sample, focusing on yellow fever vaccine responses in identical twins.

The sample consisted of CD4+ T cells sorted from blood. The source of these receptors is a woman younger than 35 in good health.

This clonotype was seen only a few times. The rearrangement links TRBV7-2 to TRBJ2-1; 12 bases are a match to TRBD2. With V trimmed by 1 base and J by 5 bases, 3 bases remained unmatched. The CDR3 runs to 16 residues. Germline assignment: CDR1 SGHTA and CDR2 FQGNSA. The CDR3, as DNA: TGTGCCAGCAGCTTAGTTCGACTAGCGGGGGACAATGAGCAGTTCTTC. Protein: CASSLVRLAGDNEQFF.

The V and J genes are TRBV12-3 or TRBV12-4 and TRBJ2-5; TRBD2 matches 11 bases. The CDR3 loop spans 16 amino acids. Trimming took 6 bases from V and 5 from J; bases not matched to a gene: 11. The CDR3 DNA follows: TGTGCCAGCAGCCCCGTAGCGGGGGGGCCTGGGGAGACCCAGTACTTC. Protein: CASSPVAGGPGETQYF.

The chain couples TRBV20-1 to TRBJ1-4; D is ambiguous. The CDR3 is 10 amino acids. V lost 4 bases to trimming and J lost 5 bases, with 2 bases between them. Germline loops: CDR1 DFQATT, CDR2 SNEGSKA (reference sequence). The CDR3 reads CSATNEKLFF. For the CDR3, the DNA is TGCAGTGCTACCAATGAAAAACTGTTTTTT.

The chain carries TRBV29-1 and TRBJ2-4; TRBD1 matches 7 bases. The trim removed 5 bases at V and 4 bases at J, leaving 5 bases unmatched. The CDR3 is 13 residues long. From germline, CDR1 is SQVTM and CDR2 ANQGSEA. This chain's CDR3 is CSVRQGTKNIQYF. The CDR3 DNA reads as TGCAGCGTTAGACAGGGTACTAAAAACATTCAGTACTTC.

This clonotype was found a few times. The CDR3 nucleotides are TGCGCCAGCAGCCAAAGAACAGGGGGGAGCACAGATACGCAGTATTTT. Residues: CASSQRTGGSTDTQYF. The V and J genes are TRBV4-1 and TRBJ2-3; 8 nucleotides align to TRBD1. After removal of 2 bases from V and 0 bases from J, the junction contained 4 bases not matched to a gene. CDR3 length equals 16 residues. From germline, CDR1 is MGHRA and CDR2 YSYEKL.

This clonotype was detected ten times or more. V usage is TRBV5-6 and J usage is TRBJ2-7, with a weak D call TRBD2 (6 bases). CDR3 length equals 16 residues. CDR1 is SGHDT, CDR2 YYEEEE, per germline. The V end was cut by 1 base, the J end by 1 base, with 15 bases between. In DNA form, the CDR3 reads TGTGCCAGCAGCTTGAAGGGGCTAGCGAGTTCCTACGAGCAGTACGTC. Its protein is CASSLKGLASSYEQYV.

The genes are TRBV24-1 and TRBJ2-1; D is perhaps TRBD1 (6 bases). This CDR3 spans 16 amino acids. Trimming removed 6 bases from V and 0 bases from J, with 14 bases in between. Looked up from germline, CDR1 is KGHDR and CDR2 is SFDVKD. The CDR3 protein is CATSIGGSSSYNEQFF. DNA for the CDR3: TGTGCCACCAGTATTGGGGGCTCAAGCTCCTACAATGAGCAGTTCTTC.

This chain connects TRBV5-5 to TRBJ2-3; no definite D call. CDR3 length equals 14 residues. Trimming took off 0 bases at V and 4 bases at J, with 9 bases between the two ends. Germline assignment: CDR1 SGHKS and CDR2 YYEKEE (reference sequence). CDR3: CASSLDSWADTQYF. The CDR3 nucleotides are TGTGCCAGCAGCTTGGACAGTTGGGCAGATACGCAGTATTTT.